This T cell receptor (beta chain) was documented in a study of T cells in Graves' hyperthyroidism and ophthalmopathy. Amplification yielded TCR beta CDR3 regions, with RNA transcripts as the source. Researchers ran a first-round RT-PCR on the TCR CDR3 using the HTBI primer set. TCRdb passed the multiplex PCR reads through MiXCR, listing each CDR3 protein once. The profile shows 550,000 to 700,000 distinct CDR3 sequences, around 42% of them singletons. The count of this clonotype is one. The limits of the CDR3 on the DNA are not certain, so only TCRdb's listed CDR3 is given. The CDR3 region is 20 residues in length, termini included. Germline V gene lookup returns CDR1 SGHTA and CDR2 FQGNSA.

What was sequenced was peripheral blood or thyroid tissue (not recorded which). This chain uses TRBV7-2 with TRBJ1-2. The source of this sequence is an adult woman with Graves' disease, either hyperthyroidism or ophthalmopathy (not recorded which). The chain's CDR3 is CASSIYLCSVASGRNYGYTF.